These 12 T cell receptor beta chains were sequenced from one sample in a study of read filtering for tumor transcriptome and immune sequencing. This library used about 400 ng RNA and molecular barcoded adaptors spanning alpha/delta and beta/gamma chains. TCRdb passed the reads through MiXCR, listing each CDR3 protein once. This sample has about 63,000 distinct CDR3 sequences, with about 15% found just once. Sequencing used a population of CD138-negative cells sorted from bone marrow. The receptors were sampled from a donor aged 40 or over with multiple myeloma.

CDR3 nucleotides: TGTGCCAGCTCCCGACAGGGATCGGACTATGGCTACACCTTC. It encodes CASSRQGSDYGYTF. The gene calls are TRBV18 and TRBJ1-2; 7 nucleotides agree with TRBD1. The V gene end was trimmed by 6 bases and the J gene end by 3 bases; junction bases not matched to a gene: 7. The CDR3 has 14 amino acids. Germline V gives CDR1 KGHSH, CDR2 LQKENI.

Many counts were recorded for this clonotype. The rearrangement uses TRBV27 and TRBJ1-5; D might be TRBD1 (6 bases). Germline CDR1 and CDR2: MNHEY and SMNVEV (reference sequence). The germline V and J ends were trimmed by 5 bases and 4 bases, with 12 bases remaining between them. The CDR3 contains 14 residues. This CDR3 is CASSLGTSNQPQHF. The CDR3 DNA follows: TGTGCCAGCAGTCTAGGGACATCAAATCAGCCCCAGCATTTT.

Many counts were recorded for this clonotype. This chain joins TRBV20-1 and TRBJ1-5; D gene unclear. This CDR3 spans 15 amino acids. The germline V gene has CDR1 DFQATT and CDR2 SNEGSKA (reference sequence). V lost 0 bases and J 1 base, leaving 10 bases between the germline ends. CDR3 sequence reads: CSARDYGGSNQPQHF. The CDR3 bases are TGCAGTGCTAGAGATTACGGCGGAAGCAATCAGCCCCAGCATTTT.

This clonotype was seen at least ten times. The chain employs TRBV14 and TRBJ2-7; D is tentatively TRBD1 or TRBD2 (6 bases each). Germline assignment: CDR1 SGHDN and CDR2 FVKESK. Trimming cost V 3 bases and J 4 bases, with 16 bases left between them. This CDR3 comprises 15 residues. Written as DNA, the CDR3 is TGTGCCAGCAGCCACTACCGGTGGGGGGCTTACGAGCAGTACTTC. This encodes CASSHYRWGAYEQYF. Together with reference TRBV14 and TRBJ2-7, the CDR3 gives the full variable domain: EAGVTQFPSHSVIEKGQTVTLRCDPISGHDNLYWYRRVMGKEIKFLLHFVKESKQDESGMPNNRFLAERTGGTYSTLKVQPAELEDSGVYFCASSHYRWGAYEQYFGPGTRLTVT.

This clonotype was seen at least ten times. The gene calls are TRBV5-5 and TRBJ2-2; D not certain. Trimming pared 4 bases from V and 0 bases from J, leaving 7 bases between. This CDR3 has 14 residues. In germline, CDR1 is SGHKS, CDR2 YYEKEE (reference sequence). In DNA form, the CDR3 reads TGTGCCAGCAGCGCAAACGCGAACACCGGGGAGCTGTTTTTT. Translating it yields CASSANANTGELFF.

This clonotype has a handful of counts. J is TRBJ1-5 and V is TRBV7-9; D not certain. Germline CDR1 and CDR2: SEHNR and FQNEAQ (reference sequence). The CDR3 runs 14 residues. V was pared by 5 bases and J by 3 bases, with 11 bases between. CDR3 in amino acids: CASSPSSHNQPQHF. CDR3 coding DNA: TGTGCCAGCAGCCCGTCAAGCCACAATCAGCCCCAGCATTTT.

This chain connects TRBV5-1 to TRBJ1-6; D call uncertain. The assigned J gene may be wrong: the sequence end matches TRBJ1-1 better. The germline V gene has CDR1 SGHRS and CDR2 YFSETQ. CDR3 length equals 12 residues. The CDR3 is CASSLDGIEAFF. The CDR3 region has the DNA TGCGCCAGCAGCTTGGACGGGATTGAAGCTTTCTTT.

The chain joins TRBV20-1 to TRBJ2-3; D call uncertain. Trimming removed 4 bases at V and 2 bases at J, with 7 bases between. The CDR3 consists of 12 residues. Germline V lookup: CDR1 DFQATT, CDR2 SNEGSKA (reference sequence). CDR3 sequence: CSATANTDTQYF. For the CDR3, the DNA is TGCAGTGCTACAGCTAACACAGATACGCAGTATTTT.

This clonotype was detected only a few times. V gene TRBV14 combines with J gene TRBJ2-1; 8 bases match TRBD2. After removal of 0 bases from V and 7 bases from J, the junction contained 11 bases not matched to a gene. The germline V gene encodes CDR1 SGHDN and CDR2 FVKESK. The CDR3 length is 17 residues. CDR3 DNA: TGTGCCAGCAGCCAAGAGATCCGACTAGCGATGAGGAATGAGCAGTTCTTC. It codes for CASSQEIRLAMRNEQFF.

This chain links TRBV27 with TRBJ1-1, with no clear D. V gave up 4 bases and J gave up 1 base, with 10 bases separating them. This CDR3 comprises 14 residues. From germline, CDR1 is MNHEY and CDR2 SMNVEV (reference sequence). The CDR3 region has the DNA TGTGCCAGCAGTTCTCCCGGGTGGAACACTGAAGCTTTCTTT. This codes for CASSSPGWNTEAFF.

This clonotype appeared many times. This chain uses TRBV12-3 or TRBV12-4 with TRBJ2-1; 7 nucleotides line up with TRBD2. Trimming removed 5 bases from V and 2 bases from J; junction bases left unmatched: 9. This CDR3 is built from 16 residues. For the CDR3, the DNA is TGTGCCAGCAGTCCACGGGCCGGGACTACCTACAATGAGCAGTTCTTC. Residues: CASSPRAGTTYNEQFF.

This clonotype came up a few times. A much larger clone differs by one base, so this may be a read error. The rearrangement joins TRBV3-1 to TRBJ1-5; perhaps TRBD1 as D (5 bases). This CDR3 has 15 amino acids. Germline V lookup: CDR1 LGHDT, CDR2 YNNKEL (reference sequence). The CDR3 DNA follows: TGTGCCAGCAGCCAAGGGGGGTCCCGCAATCGGCCCCAGCATTTT. Translation gives CASSQGGSRNRPQHF.